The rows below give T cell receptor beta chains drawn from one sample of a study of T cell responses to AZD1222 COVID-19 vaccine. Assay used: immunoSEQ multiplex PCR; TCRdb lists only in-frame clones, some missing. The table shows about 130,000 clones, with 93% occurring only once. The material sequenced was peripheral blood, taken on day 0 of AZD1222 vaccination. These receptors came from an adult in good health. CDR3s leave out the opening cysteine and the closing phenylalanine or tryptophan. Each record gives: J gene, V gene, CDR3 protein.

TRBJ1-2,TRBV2,ASTRARGSGGYT
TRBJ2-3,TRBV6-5,ASRDWRGGPDTQY
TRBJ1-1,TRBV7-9,ASSPQGDTEAF
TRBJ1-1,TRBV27,ASSLSRNTEAF
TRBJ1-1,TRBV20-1,SVLLNTEAF
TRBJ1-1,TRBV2,ASSRGQGAISTEAF
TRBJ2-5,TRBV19,ASSLILQETQY
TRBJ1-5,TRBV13,ASSSPPVRGDQPQH
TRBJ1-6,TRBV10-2,ASTEFSYNSPLH
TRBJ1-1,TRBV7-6,ASSLATQGGGGVTEAF
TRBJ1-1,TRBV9,ASSVVRGGDTEAF
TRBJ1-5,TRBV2,ASRESSGAQPQH
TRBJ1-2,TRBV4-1,ASSQFTGLPGGYT
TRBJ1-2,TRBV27,ASSDRRGHGYT
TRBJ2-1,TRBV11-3,ASSFTTASGGGEQF
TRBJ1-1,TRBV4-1,ASSQDGGVGAF
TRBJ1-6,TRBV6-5,ASSYSRQFNSPLH
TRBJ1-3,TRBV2,ASSDGGSGNTIY
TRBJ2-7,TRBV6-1,ASSEWQVRYEQY
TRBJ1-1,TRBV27,ASSLSTEGNTEAF
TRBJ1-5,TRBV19,ATSPGRLSNQPQH
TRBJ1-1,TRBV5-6,ASSLGQGPEAF
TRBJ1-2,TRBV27,ASSLSAGQFMAYGYT
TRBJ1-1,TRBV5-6,ASSLGYRGVNTEAF
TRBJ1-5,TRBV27,ASSPGPGLNQPQH
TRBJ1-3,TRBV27,ASSAGYTGNTIY
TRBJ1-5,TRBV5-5,ASSLGQGSNQPQH
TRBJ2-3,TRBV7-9,ASSLEYDTQY
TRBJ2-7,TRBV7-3,ASSLRGGPSYEQY
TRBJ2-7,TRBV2,ASSEVAYSYEQY